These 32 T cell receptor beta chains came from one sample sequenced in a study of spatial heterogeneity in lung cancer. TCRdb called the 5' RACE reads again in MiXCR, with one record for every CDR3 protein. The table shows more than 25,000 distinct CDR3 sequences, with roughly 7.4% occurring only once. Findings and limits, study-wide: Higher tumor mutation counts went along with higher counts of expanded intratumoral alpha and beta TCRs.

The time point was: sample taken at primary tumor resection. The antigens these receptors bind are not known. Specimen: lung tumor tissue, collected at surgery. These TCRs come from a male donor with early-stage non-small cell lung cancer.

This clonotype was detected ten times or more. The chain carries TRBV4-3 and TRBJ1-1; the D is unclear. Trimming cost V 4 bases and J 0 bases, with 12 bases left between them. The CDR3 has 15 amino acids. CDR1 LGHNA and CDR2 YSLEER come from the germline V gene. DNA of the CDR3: TGCGCCAGCAGCCCCGCAGACTACATGAACACTGAAGCTTTCTTT. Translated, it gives CASSPADYMNTEAFF.

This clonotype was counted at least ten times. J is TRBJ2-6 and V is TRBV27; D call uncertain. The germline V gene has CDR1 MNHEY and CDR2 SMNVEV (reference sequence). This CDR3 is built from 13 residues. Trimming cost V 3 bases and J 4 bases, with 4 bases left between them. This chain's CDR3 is CASSFVGANVLTF. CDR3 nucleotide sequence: TGTGCCAGCAGTTTCGTAGGGGCCAACGTCCTGACTTTC.

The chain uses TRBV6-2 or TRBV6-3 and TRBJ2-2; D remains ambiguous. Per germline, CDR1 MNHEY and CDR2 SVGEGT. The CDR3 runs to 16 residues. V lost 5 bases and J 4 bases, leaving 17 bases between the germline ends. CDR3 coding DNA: TGTGCCAGCAGTGACTTAGGTGCAGGCGGCACCGGGGAGCTGTTTTTT. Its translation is CASSDLGAGGTGELFF.

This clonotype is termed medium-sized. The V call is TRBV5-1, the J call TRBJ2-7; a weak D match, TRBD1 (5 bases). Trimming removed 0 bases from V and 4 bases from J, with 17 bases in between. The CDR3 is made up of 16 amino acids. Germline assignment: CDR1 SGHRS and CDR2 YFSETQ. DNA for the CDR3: TGCGCCAGCAGCTTGGCAGGTAATAGGGGTCAGTACGAGCAGTACTTC. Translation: CASSLAGNRGQYEQYF.

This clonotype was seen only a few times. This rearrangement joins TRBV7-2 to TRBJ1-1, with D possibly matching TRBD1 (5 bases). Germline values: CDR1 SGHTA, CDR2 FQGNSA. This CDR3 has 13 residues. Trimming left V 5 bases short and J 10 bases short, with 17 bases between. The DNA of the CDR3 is TGTGCCAGCAGCCAGGGAGTAAGGGTTGGAGCTTTCTTT. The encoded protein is CASSQGVRVGAFF.

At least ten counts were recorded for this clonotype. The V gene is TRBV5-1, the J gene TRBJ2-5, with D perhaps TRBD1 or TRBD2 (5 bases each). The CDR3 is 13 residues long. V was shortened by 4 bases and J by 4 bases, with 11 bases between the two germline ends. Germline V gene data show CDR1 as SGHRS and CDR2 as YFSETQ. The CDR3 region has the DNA TGCGCCAGCAGCCAGGGAGAGGGAGAGACCCAGTACTTC. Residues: CASSQGEGETQYF.

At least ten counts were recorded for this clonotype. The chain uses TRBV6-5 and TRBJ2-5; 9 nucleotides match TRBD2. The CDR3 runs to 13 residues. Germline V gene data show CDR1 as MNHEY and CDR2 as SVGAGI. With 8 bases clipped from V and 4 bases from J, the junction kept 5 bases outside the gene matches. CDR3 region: CASAGGHGETQYF. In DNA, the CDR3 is TGTGCCAGCGCGGGGGGGCATGGAGAGACCCAGTACTTC.

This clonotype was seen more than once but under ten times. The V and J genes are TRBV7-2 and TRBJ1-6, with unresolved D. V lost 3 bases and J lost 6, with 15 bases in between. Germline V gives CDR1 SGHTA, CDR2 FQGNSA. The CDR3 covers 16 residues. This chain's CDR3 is CASSLYTPSLNSPLHF. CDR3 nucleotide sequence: TGTGCCAGCAGCTTGTATACGCCGTCCCTTAATTCACCCCTCCACTTT.

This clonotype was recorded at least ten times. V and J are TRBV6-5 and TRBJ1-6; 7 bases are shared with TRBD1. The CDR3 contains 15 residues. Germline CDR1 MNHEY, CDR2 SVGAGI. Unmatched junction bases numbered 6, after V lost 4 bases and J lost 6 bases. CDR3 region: CASSLPGGSNSPLHF. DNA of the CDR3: TGTGCCAGCAGTTTACCAGGGGGATCTAATTCACCCCTCCACTTT.

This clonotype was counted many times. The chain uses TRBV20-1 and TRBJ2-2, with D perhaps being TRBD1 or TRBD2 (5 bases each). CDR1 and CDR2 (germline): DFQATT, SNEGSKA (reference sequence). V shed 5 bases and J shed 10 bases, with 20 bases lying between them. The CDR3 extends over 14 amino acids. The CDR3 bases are TGCAGTGCTGGCCGGGACCAAGGCCTGGAGGAGCTGTTTTTT. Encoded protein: CSAGRDQGLEELFF.

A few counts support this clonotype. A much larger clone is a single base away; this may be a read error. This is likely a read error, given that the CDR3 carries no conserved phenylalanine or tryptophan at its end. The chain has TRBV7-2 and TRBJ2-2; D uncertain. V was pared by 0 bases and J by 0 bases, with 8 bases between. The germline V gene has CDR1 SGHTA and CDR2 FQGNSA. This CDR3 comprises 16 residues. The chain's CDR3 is CASSLAHVSNTGELFS. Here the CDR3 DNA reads TGTGCCAGCAGCTTAGCGCACGTCTCGAACACCGGGGAGCTGTTTTCT.

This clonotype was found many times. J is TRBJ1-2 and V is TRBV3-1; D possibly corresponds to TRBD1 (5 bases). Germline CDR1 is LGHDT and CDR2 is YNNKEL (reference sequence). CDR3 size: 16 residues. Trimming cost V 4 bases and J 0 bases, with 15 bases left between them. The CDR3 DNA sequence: TGTGCCAGCAGCCGGGGCGGCAGGGCCGCTAACTATGGCTACACCTTC. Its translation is CASSRGGRAANYGYTF.

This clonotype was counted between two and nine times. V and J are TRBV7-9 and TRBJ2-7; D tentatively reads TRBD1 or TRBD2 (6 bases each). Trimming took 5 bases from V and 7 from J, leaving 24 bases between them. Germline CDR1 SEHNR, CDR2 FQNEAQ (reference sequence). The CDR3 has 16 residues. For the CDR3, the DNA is TGTGCCAGCAGCGGTAGCTTTTTGGCCCGAGGGGGGGAGCAGTACTTC. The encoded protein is CASSGSFLARGGEQYF.

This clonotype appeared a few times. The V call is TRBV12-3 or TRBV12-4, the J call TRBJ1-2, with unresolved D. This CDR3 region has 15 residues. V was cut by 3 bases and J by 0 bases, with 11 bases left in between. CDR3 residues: CASSLISDANYGYTF. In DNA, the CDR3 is TGTGCCAGCAGTTTGATATCGGACGCTAACTATGGCTACACCTTC.

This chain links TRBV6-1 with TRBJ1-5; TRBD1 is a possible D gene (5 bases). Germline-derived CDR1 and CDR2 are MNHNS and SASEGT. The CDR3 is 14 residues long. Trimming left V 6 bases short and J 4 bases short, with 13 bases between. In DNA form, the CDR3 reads TGTGCCAGCAGCGGGACCCCATTAAATCAGCCCCAGCATTTT. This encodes CASSGTPLNQPQHF.

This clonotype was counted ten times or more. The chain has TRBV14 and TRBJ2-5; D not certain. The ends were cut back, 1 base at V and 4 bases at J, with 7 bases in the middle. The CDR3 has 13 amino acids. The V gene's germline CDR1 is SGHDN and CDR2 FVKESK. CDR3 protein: CASSQVVRETQYF. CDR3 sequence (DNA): TGTGCCAGCAGCCAAGTAGTTCGAGAGACCCAGTACTTC.

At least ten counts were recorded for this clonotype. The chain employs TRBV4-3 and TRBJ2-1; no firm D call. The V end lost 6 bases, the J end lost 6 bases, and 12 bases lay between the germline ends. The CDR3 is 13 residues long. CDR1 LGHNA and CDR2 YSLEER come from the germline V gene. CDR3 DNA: TGCGCCAGCAGTTTAACTGGGTCCAATGAGCAGTTCTTC. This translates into CASSLTGSNEQFF.

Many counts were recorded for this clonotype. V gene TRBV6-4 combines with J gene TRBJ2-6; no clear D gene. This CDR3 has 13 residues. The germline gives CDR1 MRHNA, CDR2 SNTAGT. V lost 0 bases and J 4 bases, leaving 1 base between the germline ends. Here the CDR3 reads CASSDSGANVLTF. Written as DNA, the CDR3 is TGTGCCAGCAGTGACTCCGGGGCCAACGTCCTGACTTTC.

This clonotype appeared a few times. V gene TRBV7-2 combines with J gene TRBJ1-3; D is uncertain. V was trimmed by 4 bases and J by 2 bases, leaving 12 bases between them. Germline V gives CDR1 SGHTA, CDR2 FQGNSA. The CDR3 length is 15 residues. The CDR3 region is CASSSSGRTGNTIYF. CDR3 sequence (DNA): TGTGCCAGCAGCTCCTCCGGCAGGACTGGAAACACCATATATTTT.

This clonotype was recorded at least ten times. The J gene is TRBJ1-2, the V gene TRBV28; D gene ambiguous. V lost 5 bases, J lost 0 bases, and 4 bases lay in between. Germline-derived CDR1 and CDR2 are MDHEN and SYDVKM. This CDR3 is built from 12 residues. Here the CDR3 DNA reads TGTGCCAGCAGTAAGACTAACTATGGCTACACCTTC. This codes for CASSKTNYGYTF.

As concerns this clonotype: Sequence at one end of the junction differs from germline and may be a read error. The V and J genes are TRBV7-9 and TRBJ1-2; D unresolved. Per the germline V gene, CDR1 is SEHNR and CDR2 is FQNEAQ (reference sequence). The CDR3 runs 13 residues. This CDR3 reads CASSLDGKYGYTF. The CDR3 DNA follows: TGTGCCAGCAGCTTAGACGGGAAATATGGCTACACCTTT.

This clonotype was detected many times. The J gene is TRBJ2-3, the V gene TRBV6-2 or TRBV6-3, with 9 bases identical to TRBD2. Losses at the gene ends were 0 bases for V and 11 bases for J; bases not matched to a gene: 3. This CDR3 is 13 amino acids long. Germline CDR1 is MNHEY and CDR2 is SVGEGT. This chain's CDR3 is CASSYSGLARQYF. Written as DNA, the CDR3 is TGTGCCAGCAGTTACTCTGGACTAGCGAGGCAGTATTTT.

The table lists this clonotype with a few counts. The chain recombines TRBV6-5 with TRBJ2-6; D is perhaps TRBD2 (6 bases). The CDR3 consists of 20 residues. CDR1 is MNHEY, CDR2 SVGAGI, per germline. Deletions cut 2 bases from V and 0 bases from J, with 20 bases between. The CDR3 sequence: CASSYQSPGGFRSGANVLTF. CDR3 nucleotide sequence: TGTGCCAGCAGTTACCAGAGCCCCGGGGGTTTTCGCTCTGGGGCCAACGTCCTGACTTTC.

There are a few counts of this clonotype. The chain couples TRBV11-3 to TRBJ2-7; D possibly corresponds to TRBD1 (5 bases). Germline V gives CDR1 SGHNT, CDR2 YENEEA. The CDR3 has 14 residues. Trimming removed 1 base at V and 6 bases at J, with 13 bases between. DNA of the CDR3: TGTGCCAGCAGCTTAGGACAGACCCTTTCCGAGCAGTACTTC. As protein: CASSLGQTLSEQYF.

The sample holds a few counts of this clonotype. The DNA for the CDR3 is TGCGCCAGCAGCCAAGAAAAAGCGGGGGGCTACAATGAGCAGTTCTTC. This encodes CASSQEKAGGYNEQFF. The V call is TRBV4-3, the J call TRBJ2-1, with 9 bases that match TRBD2. V was pared by 0 bases and J by 3 bases, with 3 bases of the junction left unmatched. The CDR3 spans 16 residues. Germline V gives CDR1 LGHNA, CDR2 YSLEER.

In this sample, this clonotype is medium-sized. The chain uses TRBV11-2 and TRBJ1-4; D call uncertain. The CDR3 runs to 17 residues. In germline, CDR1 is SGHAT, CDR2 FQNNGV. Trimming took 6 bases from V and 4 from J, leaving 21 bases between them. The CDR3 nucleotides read TGTGCCAGCAGGATCACAAGGTCCCGCACCCTTAATGAAAAACTGTTTTTT. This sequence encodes CASRITRSRTLNEKLFF.

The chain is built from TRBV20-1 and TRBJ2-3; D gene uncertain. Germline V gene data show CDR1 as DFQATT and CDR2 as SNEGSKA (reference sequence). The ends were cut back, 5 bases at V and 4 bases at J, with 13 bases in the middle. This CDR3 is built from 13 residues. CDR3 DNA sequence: TGCAGTGCTCAGGCCGTGCTTGCAGATACGCAGTATTTT. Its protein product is CSAQAVLADTQYF.

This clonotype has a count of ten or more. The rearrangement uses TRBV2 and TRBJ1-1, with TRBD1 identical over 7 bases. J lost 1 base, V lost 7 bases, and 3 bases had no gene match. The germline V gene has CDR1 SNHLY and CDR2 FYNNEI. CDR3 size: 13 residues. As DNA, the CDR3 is TGTGCCAGCATGACAGGGCGGAACACTGAAGCTTTCTTT. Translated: CASMTGRNTEAFF.

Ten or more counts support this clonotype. CDR3 in amino acids: CSASFGAEEAFF. The CDR3 DNA follows: TGCAGTGCTAGTTTTGGGGCTGAAGAAGCTTTCTTT. The gene calls are TRBV20-1 and TRBJ1-1, with D possibly being TRBD1 (5 bases). Trimming removed 3 bases at V and 8 bases at J, with 13 bases between. The CDR3 extends over 12 amino acids. Germline CDR1 DFQATT, CDR2 SNEGSKA (reference sequence).

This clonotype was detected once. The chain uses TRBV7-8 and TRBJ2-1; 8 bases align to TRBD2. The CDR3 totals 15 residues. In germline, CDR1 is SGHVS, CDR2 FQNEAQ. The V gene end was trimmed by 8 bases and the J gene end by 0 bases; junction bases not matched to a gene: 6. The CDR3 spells CASAGGLSSYNEQFF. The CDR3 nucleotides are TGTGCCAGCGCGGGGGGCTTAAGCTCCTACAATGAGCAGTTCTTC.

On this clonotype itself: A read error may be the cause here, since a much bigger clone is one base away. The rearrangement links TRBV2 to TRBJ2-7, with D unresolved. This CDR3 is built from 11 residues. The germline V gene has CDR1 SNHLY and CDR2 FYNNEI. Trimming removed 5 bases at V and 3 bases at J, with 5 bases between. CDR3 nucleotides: TGTGCCAGCAGTAACAGCTACGAGCAGTACTTC. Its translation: CASSNSYEQYF.

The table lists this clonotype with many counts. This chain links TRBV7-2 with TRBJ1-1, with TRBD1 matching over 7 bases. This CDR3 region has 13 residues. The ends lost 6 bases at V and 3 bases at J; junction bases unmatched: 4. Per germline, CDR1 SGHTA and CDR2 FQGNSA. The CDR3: CASREDRDTEAFF. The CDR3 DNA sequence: TGTGCCAGCAGGGAAGACAGGGACACTGAAGCTTTCTTT.